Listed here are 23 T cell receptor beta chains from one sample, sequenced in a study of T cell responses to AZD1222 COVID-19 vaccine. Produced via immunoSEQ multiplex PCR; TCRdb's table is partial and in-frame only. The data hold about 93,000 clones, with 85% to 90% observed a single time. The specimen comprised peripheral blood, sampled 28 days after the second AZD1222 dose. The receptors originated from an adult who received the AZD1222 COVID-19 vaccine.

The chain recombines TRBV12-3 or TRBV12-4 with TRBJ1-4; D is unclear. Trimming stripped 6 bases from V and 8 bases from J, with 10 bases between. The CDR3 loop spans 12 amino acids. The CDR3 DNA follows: TGTGCCAGCAGACGGGCTGGAGAAAAACTGTTTTTT. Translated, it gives CASRRAGEKLFF.

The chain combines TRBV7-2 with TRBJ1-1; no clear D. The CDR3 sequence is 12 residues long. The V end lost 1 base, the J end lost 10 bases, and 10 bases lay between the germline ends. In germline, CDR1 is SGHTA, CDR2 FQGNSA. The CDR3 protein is CASSLVMGRAFF. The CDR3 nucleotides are TGTGCCAGCAGCTTAGTGATGGGAAGAGCTTTCTTT.

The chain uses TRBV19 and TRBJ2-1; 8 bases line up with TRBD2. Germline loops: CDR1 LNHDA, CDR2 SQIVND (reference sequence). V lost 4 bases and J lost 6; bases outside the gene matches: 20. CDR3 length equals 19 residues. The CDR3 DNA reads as TGTGCCAGTAGTACGCAACCCCCGAGACTAGCGATTTCCCGCAATGAGCAGTTCTTC. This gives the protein CASSTQPPRLAISRNEQFF.

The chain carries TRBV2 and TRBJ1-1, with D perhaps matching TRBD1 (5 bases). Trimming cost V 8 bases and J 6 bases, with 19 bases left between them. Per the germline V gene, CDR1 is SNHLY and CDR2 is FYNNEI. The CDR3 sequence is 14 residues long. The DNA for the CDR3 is TGTGCCAGCCGCCGGGACGGACTCCTGGCTGAAGCTTTCTTT. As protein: CASRRDGLLAEAFF.

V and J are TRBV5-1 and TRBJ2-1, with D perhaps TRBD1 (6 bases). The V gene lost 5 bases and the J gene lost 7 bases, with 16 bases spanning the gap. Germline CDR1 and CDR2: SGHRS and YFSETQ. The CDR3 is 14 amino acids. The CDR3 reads CASSRGLGLNEQFF. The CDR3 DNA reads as TGCGCCAGCAGTAGGGGGTTGGGGTTGAATGAGCAGTTCTTC.

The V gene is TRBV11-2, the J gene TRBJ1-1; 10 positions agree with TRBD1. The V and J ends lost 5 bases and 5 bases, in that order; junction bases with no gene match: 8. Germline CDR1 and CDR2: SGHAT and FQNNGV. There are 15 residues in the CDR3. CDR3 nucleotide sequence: TGTGCCAGCAGCGACCGGGACAGGGGAGGAACTGAAGCTTTCTTT. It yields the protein CASSDRDRGGTEAFF.

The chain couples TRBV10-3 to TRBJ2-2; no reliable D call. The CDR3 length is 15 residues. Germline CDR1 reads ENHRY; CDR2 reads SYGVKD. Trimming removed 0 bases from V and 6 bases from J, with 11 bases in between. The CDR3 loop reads CAISESNPQAGELFF. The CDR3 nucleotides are TGTGCCATCAGTGAGTCGAATCCCCAGGCCGGGGAGCTGTTTTTT.

The DNA for the CDR3 is TGTGCCAGCAGCTTAAGAGAGGTGGAGACCCAGTACTTC. Translated, it gives CASSLREVETQYF. The V gene is TRBV7-9, the J gene TRBJ2-5; D gene unclear. The germline V gene has CDR1 SEHNR and CDR2 FQNEAQ (reference sequence). CDR3 length equals 13 residues. V was pared by 2 bases and J by 5 bases, with 9 bases between.

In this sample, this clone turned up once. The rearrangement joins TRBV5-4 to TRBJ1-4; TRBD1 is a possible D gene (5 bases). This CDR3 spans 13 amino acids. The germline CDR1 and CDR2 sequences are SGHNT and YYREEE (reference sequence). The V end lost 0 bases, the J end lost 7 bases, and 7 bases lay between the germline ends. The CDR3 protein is CASSLGTGEKLFF. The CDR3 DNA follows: TGTGCCAGCAGCTTGGGAACAGGTGAAAAACTGTTTTTT.

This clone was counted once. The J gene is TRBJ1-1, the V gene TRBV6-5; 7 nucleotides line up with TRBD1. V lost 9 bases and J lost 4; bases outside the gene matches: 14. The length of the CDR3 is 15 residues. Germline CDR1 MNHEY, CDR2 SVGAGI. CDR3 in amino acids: CASSLRRQGGTEAFF. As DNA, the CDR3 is TGTGCCAGTTCCCTACGACGACAGGGCGGCACTGAAGCTTTCTTT.

The CDR3, as DNA: TGCAGCGTTGAAATCGGGACAGGGAATAATGGCTACACCTTC. It encodes CSVEIGTGNNGYTF. The chain employs TRBV29-1 and TRBJ1-2; 9 nucleotides align to TRBD1. J was trimmed by 6 bases and V by 2 bases; bases with no gene match: 7. The CDR3 contains 14 residues. Germline V lookup: CDR1 SQVTM, CDR2 ANQGSEA.

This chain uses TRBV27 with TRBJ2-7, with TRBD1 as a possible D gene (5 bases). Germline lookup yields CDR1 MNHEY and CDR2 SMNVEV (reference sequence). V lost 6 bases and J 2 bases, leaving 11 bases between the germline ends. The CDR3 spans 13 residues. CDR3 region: CASRQDIPYEQYF. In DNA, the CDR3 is TGTGCCAGCAGACAGGATATTCCCTACGAGCAGTACTTC.

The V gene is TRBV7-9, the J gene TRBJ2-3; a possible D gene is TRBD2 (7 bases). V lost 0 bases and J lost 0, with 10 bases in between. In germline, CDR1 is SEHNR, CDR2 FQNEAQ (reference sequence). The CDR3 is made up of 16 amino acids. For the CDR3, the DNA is TGTGCCAGCAGCTTAGCGGGAGGGGGGAGCACAGATACGCAGTATTTT. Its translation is CASSLAGGGSTDTQYF.

For the CDR3, the DNA is TGTGCCAGCAGAATAAGCGGGTACTCCTACAATGAGCAGTTCTTC. Translating it yields CASRISGYSYNEQFF. The V and J genes are TRBV28 and TRBJ2-1; weak D call: TRBD2 (6 bases). The germline V gene has CDR1 MDHEN and CDR2 SYDVKM. The CDR3 is made up of 15 amino acids. The V and J ends lost 6 bases and 0 bases respectively, with 12 bases between them. The full variable domain, with the rest looked up from reference TRBV28 and TRBJ2-1, is DVKVTQSSRYLVKRTGEKVFLECVQDMDHENMFWYRQDPGLGLRLIYFSYDVKMKEKGDIPEGYSVSREKKERFSLILESASTNQTSMYLCASRISGYSYNEQFFGPGTRLTVL.

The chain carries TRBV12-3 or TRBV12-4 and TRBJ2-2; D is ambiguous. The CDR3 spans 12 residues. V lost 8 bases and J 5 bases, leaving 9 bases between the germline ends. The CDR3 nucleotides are TGTGCCAGCGGATCCGGGACCGGGGAGCTGTTTTTT. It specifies CASGSGTGELFF.

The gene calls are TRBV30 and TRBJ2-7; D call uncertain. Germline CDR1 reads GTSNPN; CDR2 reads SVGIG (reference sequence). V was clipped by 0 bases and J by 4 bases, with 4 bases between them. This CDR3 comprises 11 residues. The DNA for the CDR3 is TGTGCCTGGAGTGTTTTTTACGAGCAGTACTTC. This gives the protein CAWSVFYEQYF.

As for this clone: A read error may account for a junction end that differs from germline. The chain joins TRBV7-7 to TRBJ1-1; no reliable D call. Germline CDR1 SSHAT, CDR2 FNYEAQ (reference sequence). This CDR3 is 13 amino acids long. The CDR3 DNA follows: TGTGCTAGCAGCTTGGAAGTTAACACTGAAGCTTTCTTT. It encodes CASSLEVNTEAFF.

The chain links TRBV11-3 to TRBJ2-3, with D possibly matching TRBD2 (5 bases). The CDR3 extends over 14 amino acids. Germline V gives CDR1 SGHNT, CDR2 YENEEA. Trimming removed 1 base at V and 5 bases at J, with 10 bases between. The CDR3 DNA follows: TGTGCCAGCAGCTTAGGGGGAGACGGAGATACGCAGTATTTT. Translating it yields CASSLGGDGDTQYF.

The CDR3 nucleotides are TGTGCCAGCAGTGAAAAACTAGCGGGGGGGCACGAGCAGTACTTC. Protein sequence: CASSEKLAGGHEQYF. The rearrangement uses TRBV6-1 and TRBJ2-7; 13 bases are a match to TRBD2. CDR1 is MNHNS and CDR2 is SASEGT in the germline V gene. The J segment lost 5 bases and the V segment lost 2 bases, leaving 3 bases of the junction unmatched. This CDR3 spans 15 amino acids.

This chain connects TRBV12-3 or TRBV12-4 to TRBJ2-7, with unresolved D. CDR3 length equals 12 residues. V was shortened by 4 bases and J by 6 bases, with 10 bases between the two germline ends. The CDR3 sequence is CASSYLVREQYF. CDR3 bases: TGTGCCAGCAGTTATTTGGTTCGCGAGCAGTACTTC.

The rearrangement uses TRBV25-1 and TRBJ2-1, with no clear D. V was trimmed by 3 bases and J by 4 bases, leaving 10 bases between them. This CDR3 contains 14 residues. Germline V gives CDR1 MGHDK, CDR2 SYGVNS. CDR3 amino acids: CASSDGWAYNEQFF. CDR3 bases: TGTGCCAGCAGTGATGGGTGGGCTTACAATGAGCAGTTCTTC. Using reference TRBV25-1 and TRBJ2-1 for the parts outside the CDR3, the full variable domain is EADIYQTPRYLVIGTGKKITLECSQTMGHDKMYWYQQDPGMELHLIHYSYGVNSTEKGDLSSESTVSRIRTEHFPLTLESARPSHTSQYLCASSDGWAYNEQFFGPGTRLTVL.

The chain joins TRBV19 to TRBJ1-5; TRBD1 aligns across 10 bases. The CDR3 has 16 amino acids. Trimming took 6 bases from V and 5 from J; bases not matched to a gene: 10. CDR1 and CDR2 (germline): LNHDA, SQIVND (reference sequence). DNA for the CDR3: TGTGCCAGTAGCCGGCGGACAGGGGGTTTAGATCAGCCCCAGCATTTT. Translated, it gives CASSRRTGGLDQPQHF.

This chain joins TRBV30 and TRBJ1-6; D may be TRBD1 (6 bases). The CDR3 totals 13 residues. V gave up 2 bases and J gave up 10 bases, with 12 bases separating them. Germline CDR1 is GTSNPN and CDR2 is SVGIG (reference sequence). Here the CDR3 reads CAWSNTGKSPLHF. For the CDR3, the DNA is TGTGCCTGGAGTAACACAGGGAAATCACCCCTCCACTTT.